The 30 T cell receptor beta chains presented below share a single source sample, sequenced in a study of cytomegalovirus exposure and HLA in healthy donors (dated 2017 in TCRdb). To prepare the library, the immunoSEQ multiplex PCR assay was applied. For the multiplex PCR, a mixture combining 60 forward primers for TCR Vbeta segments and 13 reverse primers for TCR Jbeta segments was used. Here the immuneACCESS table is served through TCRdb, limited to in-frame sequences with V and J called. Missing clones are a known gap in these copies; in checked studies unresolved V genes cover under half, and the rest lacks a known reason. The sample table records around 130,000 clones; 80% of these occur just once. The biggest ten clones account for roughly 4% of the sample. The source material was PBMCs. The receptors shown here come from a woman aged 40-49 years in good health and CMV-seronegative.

The CDR3 coding sequence is TGTGCCAGTAGTATCCTCCGGGACAGACATAATTCACCCCTCCACTTT. Protein sequence: CASSILRDRHNSPLHF. The rearrangement uses TRBV19 and TRBJ1-6; TRBD1 agrees at 7 bases. CDR3 length: 16 residues. From germline, CDR1 is LNHDA and CDR2 SQIVND (reference sequence). With 3 bases clipped from V and 5 bases from J, the junction kept 7 bases outside the gene matches.

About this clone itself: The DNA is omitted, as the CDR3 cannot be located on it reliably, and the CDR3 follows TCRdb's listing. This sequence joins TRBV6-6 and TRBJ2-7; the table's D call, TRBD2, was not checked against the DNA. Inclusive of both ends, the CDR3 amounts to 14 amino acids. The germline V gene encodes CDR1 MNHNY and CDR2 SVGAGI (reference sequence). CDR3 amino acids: CASSSSGLAAEQYF.

The CDR3 sequence: CAGNLRQSSYNSPLHF. In nucleotides, the CDR3 is TGTGCCGGCAACCTACGACAGTCCTCCTATAATTCACCCCTCCACTTT. V and J are TRBV5-6 and TRBJ1-6; possibly TRBD1 for D (5 bases). CDR1 and CDR2 from the germline V gene are SGHDT and YYEEEE. The CDR3 has 16 amino acids. The V end was cut by 10 bases, the J end by 0 bases, with 17 bases between.

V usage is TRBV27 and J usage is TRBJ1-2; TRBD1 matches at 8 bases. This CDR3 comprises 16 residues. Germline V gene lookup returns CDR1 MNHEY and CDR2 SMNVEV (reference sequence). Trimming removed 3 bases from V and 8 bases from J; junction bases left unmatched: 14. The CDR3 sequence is CASSFSGTGAPGGYTF. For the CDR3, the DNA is TGTGCCAGCAGTTTCTCTGGGACAGGCGCCCCGGGCGGCTACACCTTC.

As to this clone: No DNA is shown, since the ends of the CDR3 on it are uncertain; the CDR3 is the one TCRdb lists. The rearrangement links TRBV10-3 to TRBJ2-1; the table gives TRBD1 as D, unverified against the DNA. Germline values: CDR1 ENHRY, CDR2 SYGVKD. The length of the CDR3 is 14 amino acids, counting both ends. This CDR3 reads CAISDPVGQGSAFF.

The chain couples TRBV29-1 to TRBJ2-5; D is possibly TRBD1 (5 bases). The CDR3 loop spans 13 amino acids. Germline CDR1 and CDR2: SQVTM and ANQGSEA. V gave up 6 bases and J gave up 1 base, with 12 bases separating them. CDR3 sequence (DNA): TGCAGCGTCTACCCCCAGGGCCAAGAGACCCAGTACTTC. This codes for CSVYPQGQETQYF.

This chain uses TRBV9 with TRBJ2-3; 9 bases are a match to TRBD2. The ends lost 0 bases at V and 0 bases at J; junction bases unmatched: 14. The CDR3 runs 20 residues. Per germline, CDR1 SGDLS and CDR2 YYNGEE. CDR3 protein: CASSVATSTSGPTSTDTQYF. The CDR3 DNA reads TGTGCCAGCAGCGTAGCTACGAGTACTAGCGGGCCGACTAGCACAGATACGCAGTATTTT.

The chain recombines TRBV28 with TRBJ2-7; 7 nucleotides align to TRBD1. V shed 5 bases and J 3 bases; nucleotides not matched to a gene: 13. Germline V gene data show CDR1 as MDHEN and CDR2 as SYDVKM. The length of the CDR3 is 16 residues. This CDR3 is CASSLHRDRVRYEQYF. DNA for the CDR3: TGTGCCAGCAGTCTCCACCGGGACAGAGTACGCTACGAGCAGTACTTC.

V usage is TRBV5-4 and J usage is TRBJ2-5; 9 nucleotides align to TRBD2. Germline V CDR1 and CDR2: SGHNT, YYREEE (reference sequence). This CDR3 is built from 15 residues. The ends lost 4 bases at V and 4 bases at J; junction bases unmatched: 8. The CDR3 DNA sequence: TGTGCCAGCAGCCTACTAGCGGGCGGTGGAGAGACCCAGTACTTC. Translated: CASSLLAGGGETQYF.

The CDR3 is CASSQPGTGVEAFF. CDR3 sequence (DNA): TGCGCCAGCAGCCAACCCGGGACAGGGGTTGAAGCTTTCTTT. This chain joins TRBV4-1 and TRBJ1-1, with 10 bases aligning to TRBD1. The V gene's germline CDR1 is MGHRA and CDR2 YSYEKL. The CDR3 is 14 residues long. V gave up 2 bases and J gave up 7 bases; unmatched junction bases: 4.

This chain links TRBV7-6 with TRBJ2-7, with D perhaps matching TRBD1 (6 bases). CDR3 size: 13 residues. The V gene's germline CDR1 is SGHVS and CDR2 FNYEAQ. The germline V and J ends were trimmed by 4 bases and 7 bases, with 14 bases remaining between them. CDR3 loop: CASSSNRAGEQYF. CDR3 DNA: TGTGCCAGCAGCTCAAACAGGGCGGGTGAGCAGTACTTC.

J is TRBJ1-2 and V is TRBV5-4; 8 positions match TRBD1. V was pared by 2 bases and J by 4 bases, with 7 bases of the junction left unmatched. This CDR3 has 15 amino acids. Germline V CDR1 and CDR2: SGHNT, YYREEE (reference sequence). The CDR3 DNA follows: TGTGCCAGCAGCTTAACGGCAGGGGGCGTCTATGGCTACACCTTC. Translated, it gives CASSLTAGGVYGYTF.

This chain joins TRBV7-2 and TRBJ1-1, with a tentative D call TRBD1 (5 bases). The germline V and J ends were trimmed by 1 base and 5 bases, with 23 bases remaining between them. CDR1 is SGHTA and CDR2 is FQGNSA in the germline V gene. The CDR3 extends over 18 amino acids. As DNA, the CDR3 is TGTGCCAGCAGCTTAGTACACTCGGGGGGGTTTATTTTTACTGAAGCTTTCTTT. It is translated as CASSLVHSGGFIFTEAFF. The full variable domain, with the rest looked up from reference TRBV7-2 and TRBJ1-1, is GAGVSQSPSNKVTEKGKDVELRCDPISGHTALYWYRQSLGQGLEFLIYFQGNSAPDKSGLPSDRFSAERTGGSVSTLTIQRTQQEDSAVYLCASSLVHSGGFIFTEAFFGQGTRLTVV.

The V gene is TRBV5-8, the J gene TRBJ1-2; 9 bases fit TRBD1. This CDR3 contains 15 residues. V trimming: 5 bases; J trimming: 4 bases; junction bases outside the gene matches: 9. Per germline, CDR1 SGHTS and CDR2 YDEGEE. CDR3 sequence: CASRTGTGRGYGYTF. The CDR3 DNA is TGTGCCAGCAGAACCGGGACAGGGAGAGGCTATGGCTACACCTTC.

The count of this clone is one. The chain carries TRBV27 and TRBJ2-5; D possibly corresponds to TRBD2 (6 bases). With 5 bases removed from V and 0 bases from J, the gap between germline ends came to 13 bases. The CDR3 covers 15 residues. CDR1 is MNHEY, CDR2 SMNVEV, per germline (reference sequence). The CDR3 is CASSPLLANQETQYF. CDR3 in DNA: TGTGCCAGCAGTCCGCTGCTAGCGAACCAAGAGACCCAGTACTTC.

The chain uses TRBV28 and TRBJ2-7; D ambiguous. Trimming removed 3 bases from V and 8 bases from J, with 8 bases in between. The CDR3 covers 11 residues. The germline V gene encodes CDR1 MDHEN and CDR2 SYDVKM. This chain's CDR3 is CASSLGNKQYF. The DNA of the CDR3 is TGTGCCAGCAGTTTGGGCAATAAGCAGTACTTC.

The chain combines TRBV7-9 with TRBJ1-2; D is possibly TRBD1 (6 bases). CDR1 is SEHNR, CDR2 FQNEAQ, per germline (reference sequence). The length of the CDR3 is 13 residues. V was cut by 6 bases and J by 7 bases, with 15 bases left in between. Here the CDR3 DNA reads TGTGCCAGCAGGTCGGACAGTGCATCTGGCTACACCTTC. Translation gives CASRSDSASGYTF.

CDR3 in amino acids: CASSLARGLGETQYF. For the CDR3, the DNA is TGCGCCAGCAGCTTGGCTAGGGGGCTGGGGGAGACCCAGTACTTC. This chain links TRBV5-1 with TRBJ2-5; TRBD1 aligns across 7 bases. The CDR3 runs to 15 residues. With 0 bases clipped from V and 5 bases from J, the junction kept 7 bases outside the gene matches. Germline assignment: CDR1 SGHRS and CDR2 YFSETQ.

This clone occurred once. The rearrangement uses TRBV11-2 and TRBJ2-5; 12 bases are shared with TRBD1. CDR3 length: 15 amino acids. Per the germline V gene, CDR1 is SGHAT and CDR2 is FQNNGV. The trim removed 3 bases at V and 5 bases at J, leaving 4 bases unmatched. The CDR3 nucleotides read TGTGCCAGCAGCTTTACCGGGACAGGGGGCGAGACCCAGTACTTC. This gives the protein CASSFTGTGGETQYF.

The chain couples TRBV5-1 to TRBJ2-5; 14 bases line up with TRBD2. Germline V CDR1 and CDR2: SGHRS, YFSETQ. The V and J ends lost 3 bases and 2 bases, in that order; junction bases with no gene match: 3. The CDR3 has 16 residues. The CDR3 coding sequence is TGCGCCAGCAGCTCAAGACTAGCGGGGGGGCAAGAGACCCAGTACTTC. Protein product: CASSSRLAGGQETQYF.

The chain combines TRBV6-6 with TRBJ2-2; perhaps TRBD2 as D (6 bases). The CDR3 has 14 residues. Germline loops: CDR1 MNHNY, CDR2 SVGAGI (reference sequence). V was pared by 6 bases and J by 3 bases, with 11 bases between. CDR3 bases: TGTGCCAGCAGGGAGGGGTCTTACACCGGGGAGCTGTTTTTT. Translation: CASREGSYTGELFF.

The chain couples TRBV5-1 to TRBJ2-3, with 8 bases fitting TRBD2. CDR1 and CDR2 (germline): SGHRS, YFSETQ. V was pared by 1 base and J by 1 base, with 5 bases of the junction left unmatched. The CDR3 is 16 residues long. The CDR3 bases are TGCGCCAGCAGCTTGCCCCCGCGGGGGGGCACAGATACGCAGTATTTT. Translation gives CASSLPPRGGTDTQYF.

CDR3 region: CASHPRSNQPQHF. The DNA of the CDR3 is TGCGCCAGCCATCCTAGGAGCAATCAGCCCCAGCATTTT. The chain couples TRBV5-1 to TRBJ1-5, with D hard to call. The V gene's germline CDR1 is SGHRS and CDR2 YFSETQ. V was cut by 7 bases and J by 1 base, with 9 bases left in between. The CDR3 length is 13 residues.

The CDR3 nucleotides read TGTGCCAGTAGTAAACGGGTGGCGGATCAGCCCCAGCATTTT. It yields the protein CASSKRVADQPQHF. This sequence joins TRBV19 and TRBJ1-5; D call uncertain. V was trimmed by 4 bases and J by 5 bases, leaving 12 bases between them. This CDR3 is built from 14 residues. The germline CDR1 and CDR2 sequences are LNHDA and SQIVND (reference sequence).

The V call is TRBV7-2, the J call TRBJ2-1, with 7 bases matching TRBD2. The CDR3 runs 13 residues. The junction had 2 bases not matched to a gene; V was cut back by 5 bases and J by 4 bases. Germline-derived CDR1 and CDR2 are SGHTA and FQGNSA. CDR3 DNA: TGTGCCAGCAGCAGACTAGCTTACAATGAGCAGTTCTTC. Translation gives CASSRLAYNEQFF.

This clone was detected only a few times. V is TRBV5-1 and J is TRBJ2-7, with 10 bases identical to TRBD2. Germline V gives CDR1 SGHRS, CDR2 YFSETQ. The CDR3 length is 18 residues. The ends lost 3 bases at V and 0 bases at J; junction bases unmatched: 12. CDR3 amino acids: CASSSWPSGGLSSYEQYF. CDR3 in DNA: TGCGCCAGCAGCTCATGGCCTAGCGGGGGCCTTAGCTCCTACGAGCAGTACTTC.

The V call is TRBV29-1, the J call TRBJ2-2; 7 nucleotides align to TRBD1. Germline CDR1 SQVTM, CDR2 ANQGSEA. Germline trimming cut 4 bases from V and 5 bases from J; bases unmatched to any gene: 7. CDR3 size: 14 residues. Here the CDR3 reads CSVAGTEFTGELFF. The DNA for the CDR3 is TGCAGCGTTGCTGGGACAGAATTTACCGGGGAGCTGTTTTTT.

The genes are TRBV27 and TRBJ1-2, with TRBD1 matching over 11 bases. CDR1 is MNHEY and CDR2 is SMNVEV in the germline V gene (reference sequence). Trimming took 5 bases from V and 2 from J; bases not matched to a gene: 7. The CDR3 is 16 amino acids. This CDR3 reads CASSPRTGGLNYGYTF. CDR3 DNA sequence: TGTGCCAGCAGTCCCAGGACAGGGGGCTTAAACTATGGCTACACCTTC.

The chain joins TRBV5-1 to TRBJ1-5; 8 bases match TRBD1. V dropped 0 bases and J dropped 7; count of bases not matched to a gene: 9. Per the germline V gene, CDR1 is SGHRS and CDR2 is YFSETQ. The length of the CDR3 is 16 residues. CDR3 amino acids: CASSLEGQGAGQPQHF. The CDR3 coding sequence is TGCGCCAGCAGCTTGGAGGGGCAGGGGGCCGGCCAGCCCCAGCATTTT.

CDR3 bases: TGTGCCAGCAGTTATGACTCTTCTTTGACTGAAGCTTTCTTT. Translation gives CASSYDSSLTEAFF. V gene TRBV28 combines with J gene TRBJ1-1; D not certain. The CDR3 spans 14 residues. Trimming removed 4 bases at V and 5 bases at J, with 14 bases between. In germline, CDR1 is MDHEN, CDR2 SYDVKM.